This is a list of T cell receptor beta chains from one sample in a study of human T cells and chemical hapten exposure. TCRdb redid the calling of the RACE reads with MiXCR, one entry per CDR3 protein. This table holds around 330,000 distinct CDR3 sequences, about 5.4% found once. Sequences were derived from whole blood, sampled in connection with sensitization to the hapten diphenylcyclopropenone (DPC). These receptors came from a young woman with alopecia areata. Some clones in this sample may be carry-over from other donors' samples. Both conserved end residues are part of each CDR3. The D gene is left open where the match is weak. Size is omitted from some rows. Given values are once, few, many or a class for expanded clones.

j_call: TRBJ1-1
v_call: TRBV6-5
d_call: .
clone_size: many
cdr3_length: 14
cdr3_aa: CASSYRLSNTEAFF
cdr3_nt: TGTGCCAGCAGTTACCGTCTATCGAACACTGAAGCTTTCTTT

j_call: TRBJ1-2
v_call: TRBV6-1
d_call: TRBD1
clone_size: .
cdr3_length: 14
cdr3_aa: CASRGQGTTTGYTF
cdr3_nt: TGTGCCAGCAGGGGACAGGGGACAACGACTGGCTACACCTTC

j_call: TRBJ2-1
v_call: TRBV7-3
d_call: .
clone_size: .
cdr3_length: 12
cdr3_aa: CASSYQGGEQFF
cdr3_nt: TGTGCCAGCAGCTACCAAGGAGGTGAGCAGTTCTTC

j_call: TRBJ1-5
v_call: TRBV4-2
d_call: TRBD1
clone_size: many
cdr3_length: 18
cdr3_aa: CASSQEPWTGGSDQPQHF
cdr3_nt: TGTGCCAGCAGCCAAGAACCGTGGACAGGGGGCTCTGATCAGCCCCAGCATTTT

j_call: TRBJ2-6
v_call: TRBV6-5
d_call: .
clone_size: .
cdr3_length: 15
cdr3_aa: CASRAVDSGANVLTF
cdr3_nt: TGTGCCAGCAGAGCCGTAGACTCTGGGGCCAACGTCCTGACTTTC

j_call: TRBJ2-3
v_call: TRBV24-1
d_call: .
clone_size: .
cdr3_length: 18
cdr3_aa: CATSRLPPGPTSTDTQYF
cdr3_nt: TGTGCCACCAGTAGACTTCCACCGGGGCCGACTAGCACAGATACGCAGTATTTT

j_call: TRBJ2-6
v_call: TRBV7-9
d_call: .
clone_size: .
cdr3_length: 14
cdr3_aa: CASSLNAGANVLTF
cdr3_nt: TGTGCCAGCAGCTTAAACGCTGGGGCCAACGTCCTGACTTTC

j_call: TRBJ2-7
v_call: TRBV28
d_call: .
clone_size: .
cdr3_length: 15
cdr3_aa: CASSRPGTLGNEQYF
cdr3_nt: TGTGCCAGCAGTCGTCCGGGAACCCTCGGCAACGAGCAGTACTTC

j_call: TRBJ2-5
v_call: TRBV7-2
d_call: .
clone_size: few
cdr3_length: 14
cdr3_aa: CASSLAGSQPTQYF
cdr3_nt: TGTGCCAGCAGCTTGGCCGGGAGTCAACCGACCCAGTACTTC

j_call: TRBJ2-5
v_call: TRBV7-9
d_call: .
clone_size: .
cdr3_length: 16
cdr3_aa: CASSLVPGVKQETQYF
cdr3_nt: TGTGCCAGCAGCTTAGTTCCGGGGGTAAAACAAGAGACCCAGTACTTC

j_call: TRBJ2-1
v_call: TRBV24-1
d_call: TRBD2
clone_size: many
cdr3_length: 14
cdr3_aa: CATSDFSGGNEQFF
cdr3_nt: TGTGCCACCAGTGATTTTAGCGGGGGAAATGAGCAGTTCTTC

j_call: TRBJ2-3
v_call: TRBV10-3
d_call: TRBD2
clone_size: many
cdr3_length: 15
cdr3_aa: CAISEGSGGPNTQYF
cdr3_nt: TGTGCCATCAGTGAGGGGTCGGGGGGGCCAAATACGCAGTATTTT

j_call: TRBJ2-3
v_call: TRBV11-2
d_call: TRBD2
clone_size: few
cdr3_length: 17
cdr3_aa: CASSLSHLAGPTDTQYF
cdr3_nt: TGTGCCAGCAGCCTCTCCCACCTAGCGGGGCCCACAGATACGCAGTATTTT

j_call: TRBJ2-2
v_call: TRBV19
d_call: .
clone_size: .
cdr3_length: 15
cdr3_aa: CASSMETENTGELFF
cdr3_nt: TGTGCCAGTAGTATGGAGACGGAGAACACCGGGGAGCTGTTTTTT

j_call: TRBJ1-2
v_call: TRBV28
d_call: .
clone_size: .
cdr3_length: 13
cdr3_aa: CASSPPLRSGYTF
cdr3_nt: TGTGCCAGCAGTCCCCCCCTCCGTTCTGGCTACACCTTC

j_call: TRBJ1-1
v_call: TRBV7-9
d_call: .
clone_size: many
cdr3_length: 13
cdr3_aa: CASRLTGNTEAFF
cdr3_nt: TGTGCCAGCAGACTTACAGGGAACACTGAAGCTTTCTTT

j_call: TRBJ1-2
v_call: TRBV7-2
d_call: .
clone_size: many
cdr3_length: 15
cdr3_aa: CASVPFPTGSYGYTF
cdr3_nt: TGTGCCAGCGTTCCTTTCCCCACAGGGTCGTATGGCTACACCTTC

j_call: TRBJ2-3
v_call: TRBV6-5
d_call: .
clone_size: few
cdr3_length: 15
cdr3_aa: CASSPGTLGTDTQYF
cdr3_nt: TGTGCCAGCAGTCCCGGGACTCTGGGCACAGATACGCAGTATTTT

j_call: TRBJ2-1
v_call: TRBV20-1
d_call: TRBD2
clone_size: few
cdr3_length: 17
cdr3_aa: CSADNRPGTKSLNEQFF
cdr3_nt: TGCAGTGCTGACAACCGTCCCGGGACTAAAAGCCTCAATGAGCAGTTCTTC

j_call: TRBJ2-1
v_call: TRBV12-3/TRBV12-4
d_call: .
clone_size: .
cdr3_length: 14
cdr3_aa: CASSFDGSYNEQFF
cdr3_nt: TGTGCCAGCAGTTTCGACGGCTCCTACAATGAGCAGTTCTTC

j_call: TRBJ2-3
v_call: TRBV6-1
d_call: .
clone_size: many
cdr3_length: 11
cdr3_aa: CAVLVPDTQYF
cdr3_nt: TGTGCCGTCCTTGTCCCAGATACGCAGTATTTT

j_call: TRBJ2-5
v_call: TRBV7-9
d_call: TRBD1
clone_size: many
cdr3_length: 14
cdr3_aa: CASSRTGGGETQYF
cdr3_nt: TGTGCCAGCAGCCGAACAGGGGGCGGGGAGACCCAGTACTTC

j_call: TRBJ2-3
v_call: TRBV27
d_call: .
clone_size: .
cdr3_length: 15
cdr3_aa: CASSQDSTDPDTQYF
cdr3_nt: TGTGCCAGCAGTCAGGACTCGACTGATCCAGATACGCAGTATTTT

j_call: TRBJ1-5
v_call: TRBV9
d_call: .
clone_size: .
cdr3_length: 14
cdr3_aa: CASSVDSSIQPQHF
cdr3_nt: TGTGCCAGCAGCGTAGACAGTAGCATTCAGCCCCAGCATTTT

j_call: TRBJ2-1
v_call: TRBV3-1
d_call: TRBD2
clone_size: many
cdr3_length: 12
cdr3_aa: CASSHTSGEEFF
cdr3_nt: TGTGCCAGCAGCCACACTAGCGGGGAGGAGTTCTTC

j_call: TRBJ2-3
v_call: TRBV2
d_call: TRBD2
clone_size: .
cdr3_length: 15
cdr3_aa: CASSGTAGGGDTQYF
cdr3_nt: TGTGCCAGCAGTGGTACAGCGGGGGGCGGGGATACGCAGTATTTT

j_call: TRBJ2-1
v_call: TRBV12-3/TRBV12-4
d_call: .
clone_size: few
cdr3_length: 14
cdr3_aa: CASSFLEKRDEQFF
cdr3_nt: TGTGCCAGCAGTTTCCTCGAGAAGCGGGATGAGCAGTTCTTC

j_call: TRBJ2-3
v_call: TRBV6-6
d_call: TRBD1
clone_size: many
cdr3_length: 14
cdr3_aa: CASSYGTATDTQYF
cdr3_nt: TGTGCCAGCAGTTACGGGACAGCTACAGATACGCAGTATTTT

j_call: TRBJ1-5
v_call: TRBV5-1
d_call: .
clone_size: .
cdr3_length: 13
cdr3_aa: CASSSDGGQPQHF
cdr3_nt: TGCGCCAGCAGCTCGGACGGGGGACAGCCCCAGCATTTT

j_call: TRBJ2-4
v_call: TRBV7-9
d_call: TRBD1
clone_size: few
cdr3_length: 15
cdr3_aa: CASSFSGGAKNIQYF
cdr3_nt: TGTGCCAGCAGCTTTTCAGGGGGTGCCAAAAACATTCAGTACTTC

j_call: TRBJ2-1
v_call: TRBV18
d_call: TRBD1
clone_size: few
cdr3_length: 16
cdr3_aa: CASSPPGQTVLNEQFF
cdr3_nt: TGTGCCAGCTCACCACCGGGACAGACCGTTTTGAATGAGCAGTTCTTC

j_call: TRBJ2-3
v_call: TRBV9
d_call: .
clone_size: many
cdr3_length: 16
cdr3_aa: CASSPVSTSSTDTQYF
cdr3_nt: TGTGCCAGCAGCCCCGTGTCCACCTCTAGCACAGATACGCAGTATTTT

j_call: TRBJ1-2
v_call: TRBV27
d_call: .
clone_size: .
cdr3_length: 13
cdr3_aa: CASSFLQGGGYTF
cdr3_nt: TGTGCCAGCAGTTTCCTACAGGGCGGTGGCTACACCTTC

j_call: TRBJ1-5
v_call: TRBV6-2/TRBV6-3
d_call: .
clone_size: few
cdr3_length: 14
cdr3_aa: CASRPMNSNQPQHF
cdr3_nt: TGTGCCAGCAGACCGATGAATAGCAATCAGCCCCAGCATTTT

j_call: TRBJ1-6
v_call: TRBV4-3
d_call: TRBD1
clone_size: many
cdr3_length: 16
cdr3_aa: CASSQEGGTGGSPLHF
cdr3_nt: TGCGCCAGCAGCCAAGAAGGGGGGACAGGGGGTTCACCCCTCCACTTT

j_call: TRBJ1-6
v_call: TRBV5-1
d_call: TRBD1
clone_size: many
cdr3_length: 15
cdr3_aa: CASSLTGQGDSPLHF
cdr3_nt: TGCGCCAGCAGCTTGACCGGACAGGGGGATTCACCCCTCCACTTT

j_call: TRBJ2-1
v_call: TRBV28
d_call: TRBD2
clone_size: many
cdr3_length: 18
cdr3_aa: CASSFSPSGSNGYNEQFF
cdr3_nt: TGTGCCAGCAGTTTTTCCCCTAGCGGGTCTAATGGGTACAATGAGCAGTTCTTC

j_call: TRBJ1-4
v_call: TRBV7-8
d_call: TRBD1
clone_size: few
cdr3_length: 16
cdr3_aa: CASSLLTGIAGGKLFF
cdr3_nt: TGTGCCAGCAGCCTACTGACAGGGATCGCTGGCGGAAAACTGTTTTTT

j_call: TRBJ1-6
v_call: TRBV4-1
d_call: TRBD1
clone_size: few
cdr3_length: 15
cdr3_aa: CASSPRDRGKSPLHF
cdr3_nt: TGCGCCAGCAGCCCTAGGGACAGGGGTAAATCACCCCTCCACTTT

j_call: TRBJ2-1
v_call: TRBV6-6
d_call: TRBD1
clone_size: .
cdr3_length: 15
cdr3_aa: CASSSDREPYNEQFF
cdr3_nt: TGTGCCAGCAGTAGCGACAGGGAACCCTACAATGAGCAGTTCTTC

j_call: TRBJ2-6
v_call: TRBV6-2/TRBV6-3
d_call: .
clone_size: many
cdr3_length: 20
cdr3_aa: CASMPGEAGHSFLGANVLTF
cdr3_nt: TGTGCCAGCATGCCGGGCGAGGCGGGACATTCCTTTCTGGGGGCCAACGTCCTGACTTTC

j_call: TRBJ2-3
v_call: TRBV11-1
d_call: .
clone_size: few
cdr3_length: 12
cdr3_aa: CASCSNRNTQYF
cdr3_nt: TGTGCCAGCTGCTCAAACAGGAATACGCAGTATTTT

j_call: TRBJ2-3
v_call: TRBV4-3
d_call: .
clone_size: many
cdr3_length: 18
cdr3_aa: CASSQDPVTSPGTDTQYF
cdr3_nt: TGCGCCAGCAGCCAAGATCCGGTGACCAGCCCTGGCACAGATACGCAGTATTTT